What follows describes a single T cell receptor (beta chain). Its antigen is not known. TCRdb's copy holds only in-frame clones and misses some; the assay was immunoSEQ multiplex PCR. The sample yields some 35,000 clones, around 90% seen once. J was trimmed by 9 bases and V by 5 bases; bases with no gene match: 8. Germline values: CDR1 SGHTA, CDR2 FQGNSA. The CDR3 has 15 residues. The sample belongs to a study of regulatory dendritic cells for organ transplantation. General study findings and limits: The authors noted considerable between-person heterogeneity in alloreactive memory CD8+ cells. Naive CD4+ and CD8+ repertoires were highly diverse; memory CD8+ was most oligoclonal.

The chain is built from TRBV7-2 and TRBJ1-5, with 12 bases identical to TRBD1. The sequenced material came from naive CD4+ T cells from blood. The subset is: CD45RA+ naive T cells. This TCR was sampled from a human donor in good health. The chain's CDR3 is CASSLEGTGGAPQHF. The CDR3 DNA is TGTGCCAGCAGCCTGGAAGGGACAGGGGGCGCGCCCCAGCATTTT.